This passage covers 32 T cell receptor beta chains from one sample sequenced in a study of coeliac disease. Clones were read by immunoSEQ multiplex PCR, and TCRdb kept only the in-frame ones, dropping some. The sample includes about 5,400 clones, 50% to 70% of them seen just once. The sample comprised intraepithelial lymphocytes from the gut. These receptors were collected from a woman aged 25 to 39 with active celiac disease.

This chain joins TRBV29-1 and TRBJ2-3; 13 bases line up with TRBD2. J gave up 3 bases and V 6 bases, and 6 bases lay outside the gene matches. Germline CDR1 and CDR2: SQVTM and ANQGSEA. This CDR3 region has 15 residues. This chain's CDR3 is CSVGLAGDLTDTQYF. In DNA form, the CDR3 reads TGCAGCGTAGGACTAGCGGGGGACCTGACAGATACGCAGTATTTT.

This chain links TRBV5-4 with TRBJ1-1; possible D gene TRBD1, 5 bases. Germline V gene lookup returns CDR1 SGHNT and CDR2 YYREEE (reference sequence). The CDR3 spans 15 residues. V lost 3 bases and J lost 6, with 18 bases in between. The CDR3 nucleotides read TGTGCCAGCAGCTCAGGACAAGGACAAGGGTCTGAAGCTTTCTTT. Translated: CASSSGQGQGSEAFF.

A few counts support this clone. V gene TRBV29-1 combines with J gene TRBJ2-7, with 8 bases identical to TRBD2. The germline V gene has CDR1 SQVTM and CDR2 ANQGSEA. V lost 7 bases and J lost 7; bases outside the gene matches: 15. CDR3 length: 14 amino acids. The CDR3 coding sequence is TGCAGCGCCACGACGGGGGGGACTCCAGGAGAGCAGTACTTC. This gives the protein CSATTGGTPGEQYF.

This clone was recorded once. V usage is TRBV10-3 and J usage is TRBJ2-7; D is unclear. Trimming left V 5 bases short and J 4 bases short, with 12 bases between. CDR3 length: 13 amino acids. Germline CDR1 ENHRY, CDR2 SYGVKD. The CDR3 region has the DNA TGTGCCATCAGTCTTTTACAGAATTACGAGCAGTACTTC. Translating gives CAISLLQNYEQYF.

V usage is TRBV5-4 and J usage is TRBJ1-5; the match to TRBD1 covers 7 bases. Trimming cost V 4 bases and J 3 bases; bases outside gene matches: 7. Germline V gene sequence: CDR1 SGHNT, CDR2 YYREEE (reference sequence). The CDR3 loop spans 15 amino acids. CDR3 nucleotides: TGTGCCAGCAGCCCTAGACAGGGCCCCAATCAGCCCCAGCATTTT. Its protein product is CASSPRQGPNQPQHF.

V gene TRBV5-1 combines with J gene TRBJ2-5; no firm D call. The V gene's germline CDR1 is SGHRS and CDR2 YFSETQ. V was cut by 2 bases and J by 3 bases, with 2 bases left in between. The CDR3 is 11 residues long. The CDR3 loop reads CASSFKETQYF. CDR3 sequence (DNA): TGCGCCAGCAGCTTTAAAGAGACCCAGTACTTC. Together with reference TRBV5-1 and TRBJ2-5, the CDR3 gives the full variable domain: KAGVTQTPRYLIKTRGQQVTLSCSPISGHRSVSWYQQTPGQGLQFLFEYFSETQRNKGNFPGRFSGRQFSNSRSEMNVSTLELGDSALYLCASSFKETQYFGPGTRLLVL.

The V gene is TRBV4-1, the J gene TRBJ2-2, with TRBD1 matching 9 bases. The V gene end was trimmed by 2 bases and the J gene end by 7 bases; junction bases not matched to a gene: 14. CDR1 and CDR2 from the germline V gene are MGHRA and YSYEKL. The CDR3 runs 18 residues. In DNA, the CDR3 is TGCGCCAGCAGCCAAAACGTCCGGGACAGGGTTGTTCGCGGGGAGCTGTTTTTT. Amino acids: CASSQNVRDRVVRGELFF.

This clone occurred once. The chain joins TRBV6-5 to TRBJ1-1; 8 bases agree with TRBD1. CDR1 is MNHEY, CDR2 SVGAGI, per germline. The J segment lost 4 bases and the V segment lost 10 bases, leaving 14 bases of the junction unmatched. The CDR3 extends over 15 amino acids. The CDR3 nucleotides read TGTGCCACCCATGGCAGGGGGCCTCCCCGCACTGAAGCTTTCTTT. Amino acid sequence: CATHGRGPPRTEAFF.

CDR3 bases: TGTGCCAGCACCGACAGGGGGCATTACGAGCAGTACTTC. Translated, it gives CASTDRGHYEQYF. This chain links TRBV28 with TRBJ2-7, with 10 positions matching TRBD1. With V trimmed by 7 bases and J by 4 bases, 4 bases remained unmatched. This CDR3 comprises 13 residues. Germline V lookup: CDR1 MDHEN, CDR2 SYDVKM. The full variable domain, with the rest looked up from reference TRBV28 and TRBJ2-7, is DVKVTQSSRYLVKRTGEKVFLECVQDMDHENMFWYRQDPGLGLRLIYFSYDVKMKEKGDIPEGYSVSREKKERFSLILESASTNQTSMYLCASTDRGHYEQYFGPGTRLTVT.

This chain connects TRBV6-1 to TRBJ1-6; tentatively, D is TRBD1 (6 bases). Germline V gives CDR1 MNHNS, CDR2 SASEGT. The CDR3 covers 14 residues. V was shortened by 3 bases and J by 9 bases, with 12 bases between the two germline ends. Here the CDR3 reads CASSEGGPPSPLHF. Written as DNA, the CDR3 is TGTGCCAGCAGTGAGGGGGGGCCTCCTTCACCCCTCCACTTT.

The chain carries TRBV7-3 and TRBJ1-2, with 8 bases that match TRBD1. The germline gives CDR1 SGHTA, CDR2 FQGTGA. This CDR3 has 13 amino acids. The V segment lost 5 bases and the J segment 8 bases; nucleotides outside the gene matches: 7. CDR3 amino acids: CASSLQGAEGYTF. In nucleotides, the CDR3 is TGTGCCAGCAGCCTGCAGGGGGCGGAGGGCTACACCTTC.

This clone was seen a single time. An end of the junction differs from the germline gene, which may be a read error. The rearrangement links TRBV5-3 to TRBJ1-2, with D unclear. TRBV5-3 qualifies as an ORF whose function is uncertain. The CDR3 is 12 amino acids. CDR3 bases: TGTGCCAGCAGCTTGGCCCTCTATGGCTACACCTTC. The encoded protein is CASSLALYGYTF.

The chain has TRBV5-4 and TRBJ2-5; tentatively, D is TRBD2 (5 bases). CDR3 length equals 14 residues. Germline loops: CDR1 SGHNT, CDR2 YYREEE (reference sequence). Trimming removed 1 base from V and 2 bases from J, with 9 bases in between. The CDR3 DNA sequence: TGTGCCAGCAGCTTGCCGGGAACACAAGAGACCCAGTACTTC. Translated, it gives CASSLPGTQETQYF. The full variable domain, completed using reference TRBV5-4 and TRBJ2-5, is ETGVTQSPTHLIKTRGQQVTLRCSSQSGHNTVSWYQQALGQGPQFIFQYYREEENGRGNFPPRFSGLQFPNYSSELNVNALELDDSALYLCASSLPGTQETQYFGPGTRLLVL.

The chain joins TRBV18 to TRBJ2-5; 7 bases align to TRBD2. From germline, CDR1 is KGHSH and CDR2 LQKENI. The CDR3 length is 15 residues. Trimming took 0 bases from V and 5 from J; bases not matched to a gene: 6. As DNA, the CDR3 is TGTGCCAGCTCACCACCGGGAGGGCGCGGGGAGACCCAGTACTTC. This codes for CASSPPGGRGETQYF.

The J gene is TRBJ2-1, the V gene TRBV5-8; a weak D match, TRBD1 (6 bases). The germline gives CDR1 SGHTS, CDR2 YDEGEE. This CDR3 has 17 residues. V gave up 3 bases and J gave up 7 bases, with 23 bases separating them. CDR3: CASSWNYRETHLNEQFF. CDR3 bases: TGTGCCAGCAGCTGGAATTACAGGGAAACTCACTTAAATGAGCAGTTCTTC.

The V gene is TRBV6-6, the J gene TRBJ1-4; D remains ambiguous. The CDR3 has 11 amino acids. Trimming took 8 bases from V and 8 from J, leaving 9 bases between them. Looked up from germline, CDR1 is MNHNY and CDR2 is SVGAGI (reference sequence). In DNA form, the CDR3 reads TGTGCCAGCGGGCCCCGGGAAAAACTGTTTTTT. Its translation: CASGPREKLFF.

V usage is TRBV5-6 and J usage is TRBJ1-1; D remains ambiguous. Germline CDR1 and CDR2: SGHDT and YYEEEE. Trimming shortened V by 7 bases and J by 1 base, and 14 bases separated the two germline ends. The CDR3 extends over 14 amino acids. CDR3 residues: CASFPLHWNTEAFF. In nucleotides, the CDR3 is TGTGCCAGCTTCCCCCTCCACTGGAACACTGAAGCTTTCTTT.

This clone is termed medium-sized. The chain recombines TRBV7-8 with TRBJ1-2; TRBD1 agrees at 8 bases. V shed 5 bases and J 8 bases; nucleotides not matched to a gene: 7. CDR3 size: 13 residues. CDR1 is SGHVS and CDR2 is FQNEAQ in the germline V gene. CDR3 in amino acids: CASSLQGAEGYTF. CDR3 sequence (DNA): TGTGCCAGCAGCCTGCAGGGGGCGGAGGGCTACACCTTC.

A few counts support this clone. The CDR3 bases are TGTGCCAGCAGCCTGGGCAATGAAGCTTTCTTT. Residues: CASSLGNEAFF. J is TRBJ1-1 and V is TRBV6-6; D remains unclear. Germline V gene sequence: CDR1 MNHNY, CDR2 SVGAGI (reference sequence). Trimming took 6 bases from V and 7 from J, leaving 9 bases between them. The CDR3 consists of 11 residues.

This clone appeared a few times. The V gene is TRBV28, the J gene TRBJ1-2; 7 bases line up with TRBD1. Trimming removed 6 bases from V and 3 bases from J; junction bases left unmatched: 4. The CDR3 has 13 residues. Germline V gene sequence: CDR1 MDHEN, CDR2 SYDVKM. CDR3 sequence reads: CASRNQGDYGYTF. CDR3 sequence (DNA): TGTGCCAGCAGAAATCAGGGGGACTATGGCTACACCTTC.

This clone was seen a few times. J is TRBJ1-2 and V is TRBV15; 7 bases are a match to TRBD1. J lost 6 bases, V lost 1 base, and 5 bases had no gene match. Germline-derived CDR1 and CDR2 are LNHNV and YYDKDF (reference sequence). The CDR3 sequence is 14 residues long. CDR3: CATSRGKQGHGYTF. The CDR3 DNA sequence: TGTGCCACCAGCAGAGGGAAACAGGGGCATGGCTACACCTTC.

This clone was detected only a few times. The rearrangement joins TRBV5-6 to TRBJ2-7, with D perhaps TRBD2 (5 bases). Germline CDR1 reads SGHDT; CDR2 reads YYEEEE. V was shortened by 3 bases and J by 2 bases, with 18 bases between the two germline ends. The CDR3 consists of 16 residues. The DNA for the CDR3 is TGTGCCAGCAGCTCTGGGATCCAGGACTCCGCCTACGAGCAGTACTTC. Protein product: CASSSGIQDSAYEQYF.

This clone has a single count. The chain combines TRBV28 with TRBJ2-5; TRBD1 agrees at 8 bases. The V segment lost 4 bases and the J segment 5 bases; nucleotides outside the gene matches: 6. Per germline, CDR1 MDHEN and CDR2 SYDVKM. The CDR3 runs to 14 residues. CDR3 in amino acids: CASSSYRGKETQYF. The CDR3 region has the DNA TGTGCCAGCAGTTCATACAGGGGGAAGGAGACCCAGTACTTC. Filled out from reference TRBV28 and TRBJ2-5, the complete variable domain reads DVKVTQSSRYLVKRTGEKVFLECVQDMDHENMFWYRQDPGLGLRLIYFSYDVKMKEKGDIPEGYSVSREKKERFSLILESASTNQTSMYLCASSSYRGKETQYFGPGTRLLVL.

This clone was counted a single time. J is TRBJ1-1 and V is TRBV5-4; D possibly corresponds to TRBD1 (5 bases). Germline V gene sequence: CDR1 SGHNT, CDR2 YYREEE (reference sequence). V lost 5 bases to trimming and J lost 3 bases, with 14 bases between them. CDR3 length equals 14 residues. The CDR3 loop is CASRSREGDTEAFF. The CDR3 DNA is TGTGCCAGCAGATCCAGGGAAGGCGACACTGAAGCTTTCTTT.

J is TRBJ2-7 and V is TRBV23-1; 9 nucleotides align to TRBD1. TRBV23-1 is classed as an ORF, of uncertain function. The V and J ends lost 1 base and 2 bases, in that order; junction bases with no gene match: 18. The CDR3 runs 20 residues. The CDR3 spells CASSQCTSRISTGGTYEQYF. CDR3 DNA: TGCGCCAGCAGTCAATGCACGAGTAGGATATCGACAGGGGGTACCTACGAGCAGTACTTC.

This chain uses TRBV5-1 with TRBJ1-1; D call uncertain. Trimming shortened V by 0 bases and J by 1 base, and 7 bases separated the two germline ends. This CDR3 has 14 amino acids. In germline, CDR1 is SGHRS, CDR2 YFSETQ. In nucleotides, the CDR3 is TGCGCCAGCAGCTTGGATGGAGGGAACACTGAAGCTTTCTTT. Its translation: CASSLDGGNTEAFF.

The chain is built from TRBV27 and TRBJ1-2; maybe TRBD1 (5 bases). The V and J ends lost 2 bases and 1 base respectively, with 14 bases between them. The CDR3 spans 16 residues. The germline V gene has CDR1 MNHEY and CDR2 SMNVEV (reference sequence). CDR3 in amino acids: CASSLRSRGFNYGYTF. The CDR3 nucleotides are TGTGCCAGCAGTTTAAGGAGTCGGGGGTTTAACTATGGCTACACCTTC.

This clone was detected a few times. The V gene is TRBV4-2, the J gene TRBJ2-7; weak D call: TRBD1 (6 bases). V lost 0 bases, J lost 4 bases, and 13 bases lay in between. Germline V gene lookup returns CDR1 LGHNA and CDR2 YNFKEQ. There are 15 residues in the CDR3. This CDR3 is CASSQDWQGLYEQYF. The CDR3 DNA is TGTGCCAGCAGCCAAGATTGGCAGGGGCTGTACGAGCAGTACTTC.

V is TRBV6-6 and J is TRBJ1-2; TRBD1 is a possible D gene (6 bases). The CDR3 loop spans 12 amino acids. Trimming stripped 8 bases from V and 4 bases from J, with 11 bases between. Germline V gene sequence: CDR1 MNHNY, CDR2 SVGAGI (reference sequence). The CDR3 DNA reads TGTGCCAGCGGGGGGGGCCTCTATGGCTACACCTTC. Its translation: CASGGGLYGYTF.

This clone was observed a handful of times. The chain uses TRBV28 and TRBJ2-7; D perhaps matches TRBD1 (6 bases). In germline, CDR1 is MDHEN, CDR2 SYDVKM. The V and J ends lost 6 bases and 0 bases respectively, with 18 bases between them. The CDR3 length is 16 residues. The CDR3 region has the DNA TGTGCCAGCAGGTACAGGGTTACGGGAAGCTCCTACGAGCAGTACTTC. It specifies CASRYRVTGSSYEQYF.

This clone appeared a few times. This rearrangement joins TRBV6-1 to TRBJ2-7; 9 nucleotides align to TRBD1. Germline CDR1 MNHNS, CDR2 SASEGT. V was pared by 2 bases and J by 3 bases, with 5 bases of the junction left unmatched. The CDR3 runs to 15 residues. In DNA, the CDR3 is TGTGCCAGCAGTGAATCTACAGGGGGCGGCTACGAGCAGTACTTC. Amino acid sequence: CASSESTGGGYEQYF.

This chain joins TRBV5-8 and TRBJ1-1; 8 bases align to TRBD1. The CDR3 is made up of 14 amino acids. Germline V CDR1 and CDR2: SGHTS, YDEGEE. V gave up 4 bases and J gave up 4 bases; unmatched junction bases: 6. The CDR3 DNA reads TGTGCCAGCAGCACCGGGACAGGTGGCACTGAAGCTTTCTTT. It encodes CASSTGTGGTEAFF.